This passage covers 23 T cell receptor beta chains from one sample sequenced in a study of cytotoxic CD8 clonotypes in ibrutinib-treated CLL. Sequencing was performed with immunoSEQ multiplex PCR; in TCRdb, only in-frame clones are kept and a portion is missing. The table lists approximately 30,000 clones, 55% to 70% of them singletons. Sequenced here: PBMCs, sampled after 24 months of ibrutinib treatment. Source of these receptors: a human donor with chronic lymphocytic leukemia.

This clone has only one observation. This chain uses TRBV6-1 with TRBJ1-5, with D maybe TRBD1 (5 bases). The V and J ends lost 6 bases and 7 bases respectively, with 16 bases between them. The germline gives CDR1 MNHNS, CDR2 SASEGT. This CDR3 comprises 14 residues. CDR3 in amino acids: CASRLSRGGQPQHF. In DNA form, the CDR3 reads TGTGCCAGCAGGCTGAGCCGGGGCGGACAGCCCCAGCATTTT.

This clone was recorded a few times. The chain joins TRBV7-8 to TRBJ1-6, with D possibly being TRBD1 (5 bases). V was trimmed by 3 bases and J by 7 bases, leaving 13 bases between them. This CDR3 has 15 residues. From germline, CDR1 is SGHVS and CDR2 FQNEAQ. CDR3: CASSLGRALNSPLHF. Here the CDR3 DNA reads TGTGCCAGCAGCTTGGGGCGGGCCCTAAATTCACCCCTCCACTTT.

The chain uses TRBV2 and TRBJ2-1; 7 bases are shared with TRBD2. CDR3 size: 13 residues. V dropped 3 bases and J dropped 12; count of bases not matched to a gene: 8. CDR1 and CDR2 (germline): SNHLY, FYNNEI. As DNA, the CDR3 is TGTGCCAGCAGTGATTGGGGGGGGAACGGGCAGTTCTTC. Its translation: CASSDWGGNGQFF.

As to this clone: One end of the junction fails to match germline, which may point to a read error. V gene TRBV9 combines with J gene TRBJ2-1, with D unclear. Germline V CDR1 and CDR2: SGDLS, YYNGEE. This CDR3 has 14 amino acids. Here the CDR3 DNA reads TGTGCCAGCAGCGCGACCCACTCCTCCAATGAGCAGTTCTTC. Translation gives CASSATHSSNEQFF.

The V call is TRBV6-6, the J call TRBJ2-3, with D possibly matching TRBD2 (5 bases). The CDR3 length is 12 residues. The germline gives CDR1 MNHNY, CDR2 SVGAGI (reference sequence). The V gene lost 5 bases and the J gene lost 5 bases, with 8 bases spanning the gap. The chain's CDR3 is CASSRTLDTQYF. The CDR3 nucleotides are TGTGCCAGCAGTCGGACTCTAGATACGCAGTATTTT.

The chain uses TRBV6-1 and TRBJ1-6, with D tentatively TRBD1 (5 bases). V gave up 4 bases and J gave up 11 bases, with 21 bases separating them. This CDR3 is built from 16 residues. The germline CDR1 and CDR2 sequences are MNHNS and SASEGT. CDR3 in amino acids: CASSAQGFQGETPLHF. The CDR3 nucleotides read TGTGCCAGCAGTGCCCAGGGTTTTCAGGGTGAGACACCCCTCCACTTT.

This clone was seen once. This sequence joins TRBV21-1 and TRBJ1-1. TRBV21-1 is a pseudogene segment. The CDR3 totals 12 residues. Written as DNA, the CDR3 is TGTGCCAGCCAAGCGGATAACGCTGAAGCTTTCTTT. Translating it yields CASQADNAEAFF.

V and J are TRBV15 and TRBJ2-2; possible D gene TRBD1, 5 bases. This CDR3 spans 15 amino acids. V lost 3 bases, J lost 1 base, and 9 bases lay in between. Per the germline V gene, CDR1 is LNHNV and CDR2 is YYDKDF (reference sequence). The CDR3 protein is CATSSDGQNTGELFF. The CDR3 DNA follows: TGTGCCACCAGCAGCGACGGACAGAACACCGGGGAGCTGTTTTTT.

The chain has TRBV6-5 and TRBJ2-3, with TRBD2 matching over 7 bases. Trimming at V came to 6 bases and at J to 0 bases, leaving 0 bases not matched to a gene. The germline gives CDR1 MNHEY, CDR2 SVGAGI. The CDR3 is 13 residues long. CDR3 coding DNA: TGTGCCAGCAGGGGGGGGAGCACAGATACGCAGTATTTT. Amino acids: CASRGGSTDTQYF.

The CDR3 protein is CSVLLGPGELFF. CDR3 DNA: TGCAGCGTCCTACTGGGCCCCGGGGAGCTGTTTTTT. The chain combines TRBV29-1 with TRBJ2-2; D call uncertain. CDR3 size: 12 residues. V was shortened by 6 bases and J by 6 bases, with 11 bases between the two germline ends. From germline, CDR1 is SQVTM and CDR2 ANQGSEA.

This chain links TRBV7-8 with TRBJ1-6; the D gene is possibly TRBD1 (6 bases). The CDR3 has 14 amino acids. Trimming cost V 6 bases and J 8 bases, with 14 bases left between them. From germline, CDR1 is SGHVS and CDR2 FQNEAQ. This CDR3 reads CASSRLGGDSPLHF. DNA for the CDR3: TGTGCCAGCAGTCGCTTAGGGGGGGATTCACCCCTCCACTTT.

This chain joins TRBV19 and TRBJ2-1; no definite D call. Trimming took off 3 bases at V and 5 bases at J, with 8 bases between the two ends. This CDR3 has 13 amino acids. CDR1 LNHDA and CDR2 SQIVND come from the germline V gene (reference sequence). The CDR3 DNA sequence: TGTGCCAGTAGTATGGTTTCGAACAATGAGCAGTTCTTC. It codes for CASSMVSNNEQFF.

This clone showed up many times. CDR3 DNA: TGCAGCGTGGCCCCCCCAGCGGGAGACCAAGAGACCCAGTACTTC. Its protein product is CSVAPPAGDQETQYF. The chain has TRBV29-1 and TRBJ2-5; 8 nucleotides match TRBD2. This CDR3 is built from 15 residues. Germline V lookup: CDR1 SQVTM, CDR2 ANQGSEA. Trimming at V came to 6 bases and at J to 0 bases, leaving 9 bases not matched to a gene.

The CDR3 protein is CASSESVLAGGQETQYF. For the CDR3, the DNA is TGCGCCAGCAGTGAGTCGGTCCTAGCGGGGGGCCAAGAGACCCAGTACTTC. The chain uses TRBV10-1 and TRBJ2-5; 11 bases are shared with TRBD2. The V gene's germline CDR1 is WNHNN and CDR2 SYGVQD (reference sequence). The CDR3 is made up of 17 amino acids. The junction had 4 bases not matched to a gene; V was cut back by 0 bases and J by 1 base.

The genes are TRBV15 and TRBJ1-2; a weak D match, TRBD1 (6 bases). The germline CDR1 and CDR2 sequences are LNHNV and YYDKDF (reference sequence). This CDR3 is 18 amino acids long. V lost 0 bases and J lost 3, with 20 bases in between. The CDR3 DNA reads TGTGCCACCAGCAGAGATCTGCATATTGGGGGGCATGACTATGGCTACACCTTC. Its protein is CATSRDLHIGGHDYGYTF.

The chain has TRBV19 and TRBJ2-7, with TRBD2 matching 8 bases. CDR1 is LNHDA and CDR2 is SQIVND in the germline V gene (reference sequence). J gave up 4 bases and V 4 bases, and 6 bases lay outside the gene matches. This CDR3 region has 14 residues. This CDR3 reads CASSSVGGAYEQYF. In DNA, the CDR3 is TGTGCCAGTAGTAGCGTCGGGGGGGCGTACGAGCAGTACTTC.

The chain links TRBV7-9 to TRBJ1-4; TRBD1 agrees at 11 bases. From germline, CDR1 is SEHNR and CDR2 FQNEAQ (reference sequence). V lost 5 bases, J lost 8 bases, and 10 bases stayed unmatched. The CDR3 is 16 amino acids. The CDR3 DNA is TGTGCCAGCAGCCCTGACGGACAGGGGGCGGGGGAAAAACTGTTTTTT. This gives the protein CASSPDGQGAGEKLFF.

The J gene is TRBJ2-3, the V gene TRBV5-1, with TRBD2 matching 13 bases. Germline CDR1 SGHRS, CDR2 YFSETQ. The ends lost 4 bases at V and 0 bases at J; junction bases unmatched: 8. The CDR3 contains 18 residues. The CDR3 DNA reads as TGCGCCAGCAGCAGGGGACTAGCGGGGTTTACTAGCACAGATACGCAGTATTTT. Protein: CASSRGLAGFTSTDTQYF.

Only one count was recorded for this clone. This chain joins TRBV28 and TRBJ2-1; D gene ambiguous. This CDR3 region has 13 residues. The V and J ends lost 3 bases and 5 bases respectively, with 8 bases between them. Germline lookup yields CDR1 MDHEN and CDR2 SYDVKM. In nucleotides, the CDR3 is TGTGCCAGCAGTTTTCAGTTTGACAATGAGCAGTTCTTC. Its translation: CASSFQFDNEQFF.

The CDR3 is CASSLDTSGATDTQYF. The CDR3 DNA reads as TGTGCCAGCAGCTTGGATACTAGCGGGGCTACAGATACGCAGTATTTT. The rearrangement links TRBV5-6 to TRBJ2-3; TRBD2 matches at 10 bases. The CDR3 consists of 16 residues. J lost 3 bases, V lost 0 bases, and 4 bases had no gene match. CDR1 and CDR2 from the germline V gene are SGHDT and YYEEEE.

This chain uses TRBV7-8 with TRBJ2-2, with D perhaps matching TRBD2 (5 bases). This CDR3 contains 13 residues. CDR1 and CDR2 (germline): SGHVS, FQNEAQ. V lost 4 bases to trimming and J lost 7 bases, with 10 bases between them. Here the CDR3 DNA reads TGTGCCAGCAGCTCATCTCGGGGCGGGGAGCTGTTTTTT. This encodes CASSSSRGGELFF.

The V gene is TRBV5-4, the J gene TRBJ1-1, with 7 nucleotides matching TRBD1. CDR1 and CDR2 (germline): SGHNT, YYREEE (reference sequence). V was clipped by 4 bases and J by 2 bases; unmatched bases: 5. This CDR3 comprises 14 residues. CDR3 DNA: TGTGCCAGCAGCATACAGGGGCAAAACACTGAAGCTTTCTTT. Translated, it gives CASSIQGQNTEAFF.

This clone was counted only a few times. DNA of the CDR3: TGTGCCAGCAGCCCCCCTCCGGGGCCCTACGAGCAGTACTTC. Translating gives CASSPPPGPYEQYF. The chain links TRBV11-2 to TRBJ2-7, with D perhaps given as TRBD1 or TRBD2 (5 bases each). CDR3 length: 14 amino acids. Germline CDR1 SGHAT, CDR2 FQNNGV. V shed 5 bases and J shed 2 bases, with 13 bases lying between them.